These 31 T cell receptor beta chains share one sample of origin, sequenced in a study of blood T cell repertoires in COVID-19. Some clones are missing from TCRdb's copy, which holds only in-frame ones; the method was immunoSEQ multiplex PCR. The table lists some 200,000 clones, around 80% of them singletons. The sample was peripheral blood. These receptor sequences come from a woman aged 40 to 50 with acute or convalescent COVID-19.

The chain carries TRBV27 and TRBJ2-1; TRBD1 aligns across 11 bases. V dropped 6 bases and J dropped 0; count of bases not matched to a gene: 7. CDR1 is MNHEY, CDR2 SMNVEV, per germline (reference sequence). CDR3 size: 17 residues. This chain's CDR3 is CASRPRGTGGSYNEQFF. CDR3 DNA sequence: TGTGCCAGCAGGCCCCGGGGGACAGGGGGCTCCTACAATGAGCAGTTCTTC.

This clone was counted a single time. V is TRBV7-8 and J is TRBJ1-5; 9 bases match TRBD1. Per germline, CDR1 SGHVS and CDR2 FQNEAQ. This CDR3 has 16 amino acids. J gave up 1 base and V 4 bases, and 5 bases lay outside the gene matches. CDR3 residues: CASSSDRGISNQPQHF. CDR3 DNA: TGTGCCAGCAGCTCGGACAGGGGAATAAGCAATCAGCCCCAGCATTTT.

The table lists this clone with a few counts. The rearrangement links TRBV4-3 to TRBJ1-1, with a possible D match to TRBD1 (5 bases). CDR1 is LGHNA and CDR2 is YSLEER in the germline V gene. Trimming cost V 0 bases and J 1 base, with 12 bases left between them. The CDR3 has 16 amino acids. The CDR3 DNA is TGCGCCAGCAGCCAAGATCTGGGGCTGTCGAACACTGAAGCTTTCTTT. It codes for CASSQDLGLSNTEAFF.

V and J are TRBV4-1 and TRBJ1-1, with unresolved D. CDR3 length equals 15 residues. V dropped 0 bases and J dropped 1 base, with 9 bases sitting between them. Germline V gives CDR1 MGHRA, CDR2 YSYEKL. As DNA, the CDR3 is TGCGCCAGCAGCCAAGATGGGCTAGCGAACACTGAAGCTTTCTTT. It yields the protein CASSQDGLANTEAFF.

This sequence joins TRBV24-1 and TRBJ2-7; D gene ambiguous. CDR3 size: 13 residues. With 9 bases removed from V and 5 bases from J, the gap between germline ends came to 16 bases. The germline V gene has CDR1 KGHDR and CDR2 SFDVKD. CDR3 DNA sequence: TGTGCCACCCCCCCGCGAGGTATGGACGAGCAGTACTTC. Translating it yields CATPPRGMDEQYF.

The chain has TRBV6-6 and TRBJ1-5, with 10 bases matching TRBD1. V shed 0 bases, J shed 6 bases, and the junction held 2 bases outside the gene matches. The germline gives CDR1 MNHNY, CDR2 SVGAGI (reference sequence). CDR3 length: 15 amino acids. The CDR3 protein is CASSYSGTGVQPQHF. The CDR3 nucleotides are TGTGCCAGCAGTTACTCCGGGACAGGGGTTCAGCCCCAGCATTTT.

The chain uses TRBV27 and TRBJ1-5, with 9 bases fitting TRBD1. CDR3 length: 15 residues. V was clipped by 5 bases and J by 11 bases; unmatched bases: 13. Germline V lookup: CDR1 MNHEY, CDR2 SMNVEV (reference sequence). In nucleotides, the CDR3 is TGTGCCAGCAGTCCGACAGGGGGACGTGTTGTTTCCCAGCATTTT. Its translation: CASSPTGGRVVSQHF.

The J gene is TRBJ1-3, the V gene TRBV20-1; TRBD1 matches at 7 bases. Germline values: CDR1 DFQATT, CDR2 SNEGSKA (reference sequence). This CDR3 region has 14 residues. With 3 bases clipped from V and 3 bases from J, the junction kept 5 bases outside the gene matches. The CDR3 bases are TGCAGTGCTAGTCAGACAGGGTTTGGAAACACCATATATTTT. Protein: CSASQTGFGNTIYF.

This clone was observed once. CDR3 in DNA: TGTGCCAGCAGTCTCAGGGCAGGGCCTAGCACCTTC. It encodes CASSLRAGPSTF. The chain couples TRBV7-8 to TRBJ1-2, with a weak D call TRBD1 (5 bases). The CDR3 loop spans 12 amino acids. The germline V gene has CDR1 SGHVS and CDR2 FQNEAQ. Trimming removed 6 bases at V and 13 bases at J, with 18 bases between. The variable domain in full, with the rest retrieved from reference TRBV7-8 and TRBJ1-2, is GAGVSQSPRYKVAKRGQDVALRCDPISGHVSLFWYQQALGQGPEFLTYFQNEAQLDKSGLPSDRFFAERPEGSVSTLKIQRTQQEDSAVYLCASSLRAGPSTFGSGTRLTVV.

This CDR3 reads CASRDSGAPYEQYF. CDR3 bases: TGTGCCAGCAGGGACAGCGGGGCGCCCTACGAGCAGTACTTC. The V and J genes are TRBV6-5 and TRBJ2-7, with D perhaps TRBD2 (7 bases). The CDR3 is 14 amino acids. Trimming removed 6 bases at V and 2 bases at J, with 14 bases between. CDR1 and CDR2 (germline): MNHEY, SVGAGI.

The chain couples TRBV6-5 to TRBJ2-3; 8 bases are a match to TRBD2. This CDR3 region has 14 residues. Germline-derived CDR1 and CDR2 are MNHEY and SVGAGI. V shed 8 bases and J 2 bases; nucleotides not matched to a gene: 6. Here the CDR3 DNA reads TGTGCCAGCCGCTCGGGGGGGTACACAGATACGCAGTATTTT. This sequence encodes CASRSGGYTDTQYF.

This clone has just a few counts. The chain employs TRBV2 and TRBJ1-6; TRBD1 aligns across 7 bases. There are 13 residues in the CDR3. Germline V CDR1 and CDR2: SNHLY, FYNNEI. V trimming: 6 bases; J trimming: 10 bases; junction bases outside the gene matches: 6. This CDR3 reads CASRGQTGSPLHF. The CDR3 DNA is TGTGCCAGCAGGGGACAGACCGGGTCACCCCTCCACTTT.

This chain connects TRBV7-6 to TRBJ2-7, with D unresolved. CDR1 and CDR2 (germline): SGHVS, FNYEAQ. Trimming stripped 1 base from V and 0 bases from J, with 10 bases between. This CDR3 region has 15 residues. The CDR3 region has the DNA TGTGCCAGCAGCTTAGTTGCAGGAAGCTCCTACGAGCAGTACTTC. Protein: CASSLVAGSSYEQYF. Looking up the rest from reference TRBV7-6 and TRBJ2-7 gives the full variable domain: GAGVSQSPRYKVTKRGQDVALRCDPISGHVSLYWYRQALGQGPEFLTYFNYEAQQDKSGLPNDRFSAERPEGSISTLTIQRTEQRDSAMYRCASSLVAGSSYEQYFGPGTRLTVT.

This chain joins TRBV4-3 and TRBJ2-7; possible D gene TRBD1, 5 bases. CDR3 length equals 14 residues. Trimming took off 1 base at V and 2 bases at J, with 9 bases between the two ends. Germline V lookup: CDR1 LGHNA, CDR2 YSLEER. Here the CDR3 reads CASSQGTGPYEQYF. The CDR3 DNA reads TGCGCCAGCAGCCAAGGCACAGGACCCTACGAGCAGTACTTC.

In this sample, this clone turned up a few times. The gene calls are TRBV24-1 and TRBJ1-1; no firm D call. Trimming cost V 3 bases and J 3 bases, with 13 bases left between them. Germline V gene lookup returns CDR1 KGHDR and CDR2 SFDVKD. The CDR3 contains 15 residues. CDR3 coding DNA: TGTGCCACCAGTGATGGAGTCAATTCGGACACTGAAGCTTTCTTT. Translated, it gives CATSDGVNSDTEAFF.

Here the CDR3 DNA reads TGCGCCAGCAGCCCAGGGTGGCAGGAGACCCAGTACTTC. It codes for CASSPGWQETQYF. The gene calls are TRBV4-1 and TRBJ2-5, with D possibly matching TRBD1 (5 bases). Germline V gives CDR1 MGHRA, CDR2 YSYEKL. The CDR3 has 13 amino acids. Trimming stripped 4 bases from V and 5 bases from J, with 11 bases between.

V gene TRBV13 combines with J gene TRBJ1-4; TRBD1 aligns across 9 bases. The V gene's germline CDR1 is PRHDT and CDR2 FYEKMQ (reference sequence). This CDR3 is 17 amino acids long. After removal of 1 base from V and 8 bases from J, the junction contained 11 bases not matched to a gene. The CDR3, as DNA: TGTGCCAGCAGCTTAGAGTCAACAGGGGGCGCGAGGGAAAAACTGTTTTTT. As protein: CASSLESTGGAREKLFF.

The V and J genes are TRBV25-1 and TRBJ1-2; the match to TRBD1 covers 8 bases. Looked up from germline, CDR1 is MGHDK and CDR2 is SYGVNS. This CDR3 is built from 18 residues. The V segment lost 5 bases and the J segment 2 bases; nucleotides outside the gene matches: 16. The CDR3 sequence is CASSPRSGQVRSNYGYTF. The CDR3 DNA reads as TGTGCCAGCAGTCCGCGCTCGGGACAGGTTAGAAGCAACTATGGCTACACCTTC.

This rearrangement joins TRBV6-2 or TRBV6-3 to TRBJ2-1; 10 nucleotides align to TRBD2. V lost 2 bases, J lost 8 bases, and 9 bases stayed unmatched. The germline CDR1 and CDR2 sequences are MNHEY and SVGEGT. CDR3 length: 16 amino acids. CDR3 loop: CASSYRLAGVSDEQFF. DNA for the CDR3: TGTGCCAGCAGTTACCGGCTAGCGGGAGTAAGCGATGAGCAGTTCTTC.

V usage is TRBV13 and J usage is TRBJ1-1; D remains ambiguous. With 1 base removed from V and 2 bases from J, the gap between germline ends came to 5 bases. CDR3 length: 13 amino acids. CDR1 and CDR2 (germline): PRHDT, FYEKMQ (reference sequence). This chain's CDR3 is CASSLDRNTEAFF. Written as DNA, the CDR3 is TGTGCCAGCAGCTTAGATCGTAACACTGAAGCTTTCTTT.

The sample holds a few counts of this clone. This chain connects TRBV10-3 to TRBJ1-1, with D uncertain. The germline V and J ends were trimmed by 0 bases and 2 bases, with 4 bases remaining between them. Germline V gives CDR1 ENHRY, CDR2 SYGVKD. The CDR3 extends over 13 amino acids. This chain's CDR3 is CAISESSNTEAFF. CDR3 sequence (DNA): TGTGCCATCAGTGAGTCTAGCAACACTGAAGCTTTCTTT.

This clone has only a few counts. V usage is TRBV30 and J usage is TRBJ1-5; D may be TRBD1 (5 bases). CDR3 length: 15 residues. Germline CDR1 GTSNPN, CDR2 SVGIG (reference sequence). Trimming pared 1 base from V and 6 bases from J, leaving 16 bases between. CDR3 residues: CAWSDQGGGVQPQHF. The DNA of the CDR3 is TGTGCCTGGAGTGACCAGGGTGGTGGAGTTCAGCCCCAGCATTTT.

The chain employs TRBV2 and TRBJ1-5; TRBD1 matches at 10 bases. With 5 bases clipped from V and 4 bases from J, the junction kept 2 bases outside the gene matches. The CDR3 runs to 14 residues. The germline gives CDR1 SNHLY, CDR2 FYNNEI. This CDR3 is CASSRTGGNQPQHF. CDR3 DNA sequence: TGTGCCAGCAGTAGGACAGGGGGTAATCAGCCCCAGCATTTT.

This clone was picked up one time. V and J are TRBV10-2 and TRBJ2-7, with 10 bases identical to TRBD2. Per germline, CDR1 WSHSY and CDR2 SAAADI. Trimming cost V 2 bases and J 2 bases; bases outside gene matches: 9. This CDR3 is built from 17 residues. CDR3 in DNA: TGCGCCAGCAGTGAGCCTCCCCTAGCGGGGGTAACCTACGAGCAGTACTTC. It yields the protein CASSEPPLAGVTYEQYF.

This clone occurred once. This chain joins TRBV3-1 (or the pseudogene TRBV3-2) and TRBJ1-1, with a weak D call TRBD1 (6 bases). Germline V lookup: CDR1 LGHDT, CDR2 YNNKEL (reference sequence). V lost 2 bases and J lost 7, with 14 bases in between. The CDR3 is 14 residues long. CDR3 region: CASSQNRAPGEAFF. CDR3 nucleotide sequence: TGTGCCAGCAGCCAAAACAGGGCTCCGGGTGAAGCTTTCTTT.

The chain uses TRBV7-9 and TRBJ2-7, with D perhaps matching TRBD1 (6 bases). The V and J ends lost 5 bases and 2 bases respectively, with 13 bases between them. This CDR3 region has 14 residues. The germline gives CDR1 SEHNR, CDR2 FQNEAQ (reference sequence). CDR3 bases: TGTGCCAGCAGCCCTAGGGGGATCGCCTACGAGCAGTACTTC. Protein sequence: CASSPRGIAYEQYF.

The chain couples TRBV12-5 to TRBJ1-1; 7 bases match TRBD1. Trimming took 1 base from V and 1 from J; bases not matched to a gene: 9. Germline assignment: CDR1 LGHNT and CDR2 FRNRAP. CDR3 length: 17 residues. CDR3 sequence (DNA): TGTGCTAGTGGTTTGGCCACCGGACAGGCCAGGAACACTGAAGCTTTCTTT. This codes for CASGLATGQARNTEAFF.

The CDR3 reads CALSTQGALTDTQYF. The CDR3 region has the DNA TGTGCCCTATCAACCCAAGGGGCCCTCACAGATACGCAGTATTTT. This chain connects TRBV30 to TRBJ2-3, with a possible D match to TRBD1 (5 bases). Germline CDR1 GTSNPN, CDR2 SVGIG (reference sequence). V lost 8 bases and J 2 bases, leaving 20 bases between the germline ends. The CDR3 covers 15 residues.

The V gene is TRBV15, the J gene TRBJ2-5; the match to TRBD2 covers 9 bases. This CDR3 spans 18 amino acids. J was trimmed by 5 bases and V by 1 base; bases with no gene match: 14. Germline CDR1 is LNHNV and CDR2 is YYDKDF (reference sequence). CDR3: CATSRGGPVAGESETQYF. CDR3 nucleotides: TGTGCCACCAGCAGAGGGGGGCCGGTAGCGGGGGAGTCGGAGACCCAGTACTTC.

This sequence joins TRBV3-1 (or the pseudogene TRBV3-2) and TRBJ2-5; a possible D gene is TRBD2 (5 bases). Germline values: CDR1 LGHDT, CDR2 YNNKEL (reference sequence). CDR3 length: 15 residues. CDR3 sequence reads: CANKLFESEGETQYF. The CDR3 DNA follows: TGTGCTAACAAACTCTTCGAGAGTGAGGGAGAGACCCAGTACTTC.

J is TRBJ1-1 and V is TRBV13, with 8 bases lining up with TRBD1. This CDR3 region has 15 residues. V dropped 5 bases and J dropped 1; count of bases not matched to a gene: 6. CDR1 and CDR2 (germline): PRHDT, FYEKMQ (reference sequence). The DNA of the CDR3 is TGTGCCAGCAGCCAATCCGGACAGGGGAACACTGAAGCTTTCTTT. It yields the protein CASSQSGQGNTEAFF.